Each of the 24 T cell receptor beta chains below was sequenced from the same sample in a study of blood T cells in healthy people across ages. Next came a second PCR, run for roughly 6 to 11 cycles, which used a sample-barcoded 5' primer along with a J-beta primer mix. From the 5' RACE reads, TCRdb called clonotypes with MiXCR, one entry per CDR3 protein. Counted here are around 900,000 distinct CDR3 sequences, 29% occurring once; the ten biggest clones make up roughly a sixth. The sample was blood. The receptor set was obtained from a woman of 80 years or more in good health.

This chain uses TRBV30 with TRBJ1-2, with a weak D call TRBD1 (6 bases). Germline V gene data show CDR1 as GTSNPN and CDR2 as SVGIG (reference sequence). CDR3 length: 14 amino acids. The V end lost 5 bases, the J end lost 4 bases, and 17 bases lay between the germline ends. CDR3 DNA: TGTGCCTGGCTTGGACAGTTCCTCCCCTATGGCTACACCTTC. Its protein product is CAWLGQFLPYGYTF.

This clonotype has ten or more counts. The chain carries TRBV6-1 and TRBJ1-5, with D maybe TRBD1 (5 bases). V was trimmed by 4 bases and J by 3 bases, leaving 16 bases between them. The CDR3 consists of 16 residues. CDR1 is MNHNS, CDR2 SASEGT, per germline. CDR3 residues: CASSAFTGSNNQPQHF. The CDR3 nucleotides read TGTGCCAGCAGTGCATTCACAGGTTCCAACAATCAGCCCCAGCATTTT.

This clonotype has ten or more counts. CDR3 amino acids: CASSLEYPPRETQYF. The CDR3 region has the DNA TGTGCCAGCAGCTTAGAGTATCCGCCCAGGGAAACGCAGTATTTT. The chain joins TRBV7-2 to TRBJ2-3; D is perhaps TRBD1 (5 bases). Trimming cost V 1 base and J 9 bases, with 17 bases left between them. CDR3 size: 15 residues. Germline V CDR1 and CDR2: SGHTA, FQGNSA.

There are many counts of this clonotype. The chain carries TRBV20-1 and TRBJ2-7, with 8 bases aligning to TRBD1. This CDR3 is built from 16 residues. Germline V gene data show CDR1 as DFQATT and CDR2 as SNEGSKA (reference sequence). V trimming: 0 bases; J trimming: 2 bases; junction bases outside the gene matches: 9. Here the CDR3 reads CSARDDTGTGAYEQYF. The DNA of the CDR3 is TGCAGTGCTAGAGATGATACCGGGACAGGAGCCTACGAGCAGTACTTC.

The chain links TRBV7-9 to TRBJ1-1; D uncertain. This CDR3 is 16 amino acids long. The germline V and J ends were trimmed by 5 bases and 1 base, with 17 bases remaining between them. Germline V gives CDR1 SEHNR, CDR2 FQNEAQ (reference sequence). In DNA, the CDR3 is TGTGCCAGCAGCCCCGAGGTTTCAATAGGGAACACTGAAGCTTTCTTT. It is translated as CASSPEVSIGNTEAFF. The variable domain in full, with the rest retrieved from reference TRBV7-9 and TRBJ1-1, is DTGVSQNPRHKITKRGQNVTFRCDPISEHNRLYWYRQTLGQGPEFLTYFQNEAQLEKSRLLSDRFSAERPKGSFSTLEIQRTEQGDSAMYLCASSPEVSIGNTEAFFGQGTRLTVV.

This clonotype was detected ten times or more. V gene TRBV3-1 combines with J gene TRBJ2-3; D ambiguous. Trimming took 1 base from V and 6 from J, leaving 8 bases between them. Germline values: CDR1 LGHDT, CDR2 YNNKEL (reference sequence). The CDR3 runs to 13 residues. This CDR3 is CASSQGGLDTQYF. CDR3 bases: TGTGCCAGCAGCCAAGGGGGTCTGGATACGCAGTATTTT.

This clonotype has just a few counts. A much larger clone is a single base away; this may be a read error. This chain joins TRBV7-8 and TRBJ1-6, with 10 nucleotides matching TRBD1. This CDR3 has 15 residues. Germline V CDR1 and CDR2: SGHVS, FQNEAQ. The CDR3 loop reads CAGSTTGTGVSPLHF. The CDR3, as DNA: TGTGCCGGCAGCACGACCGGGACAGGGGTTTCACCCCTCCACTTT.

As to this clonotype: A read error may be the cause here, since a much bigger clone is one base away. The CDR3 here is CGAGTGRAGYTF. The DNA of the CDR3 is TGCGGCGCCGGGACAGGGCGCGCGGGCTACACCTTC. The chain is built from TRBV29-1 and TRBJ1-2; 9 positions agree with TRBD1. The V gene's germline CDR1 is SQVTM and CDR2 ANQGSEA. CDR3 length equals 12 residues.

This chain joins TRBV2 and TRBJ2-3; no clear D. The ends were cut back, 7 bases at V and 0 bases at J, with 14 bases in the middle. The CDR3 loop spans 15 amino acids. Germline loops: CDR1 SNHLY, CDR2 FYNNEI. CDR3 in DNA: TGTGCCAGCACCGAGGAAGCGACTAGCACAGATACGCAGTATTTT. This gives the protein CASTEEATSTDTQYF.

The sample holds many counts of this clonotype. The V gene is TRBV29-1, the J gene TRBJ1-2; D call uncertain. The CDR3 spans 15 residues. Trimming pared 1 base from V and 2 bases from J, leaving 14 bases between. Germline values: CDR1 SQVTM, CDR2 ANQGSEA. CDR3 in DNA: TGCAGCGTTGAAGGGGGAGGACCGACCAACTATGGCTACACCTTC. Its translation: CSVEGGGPTNYGYTF.

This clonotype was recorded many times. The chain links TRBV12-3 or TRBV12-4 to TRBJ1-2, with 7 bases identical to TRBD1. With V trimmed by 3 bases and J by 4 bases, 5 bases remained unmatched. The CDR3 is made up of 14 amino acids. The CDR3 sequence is CASSFKGGGYGYTF. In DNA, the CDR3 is TGTGCCAGCAGTTTTAAAGGGGGCGGCTATGGCTACACCTTC.

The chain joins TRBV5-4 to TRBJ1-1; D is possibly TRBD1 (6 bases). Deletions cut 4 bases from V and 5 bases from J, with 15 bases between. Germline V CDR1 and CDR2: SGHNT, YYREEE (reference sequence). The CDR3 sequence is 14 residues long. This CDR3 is CASSNRVQETEAFF. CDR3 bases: TGTGCCAGCAGCAACAGGGTTCAGGAGACTGAAGCTTTCTTT.

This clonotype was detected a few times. In nucleotides, the CDR3 is TGCGCCAGCAGCCAAGGTCGAGGGGTCAATCAGCCCCAGCATTTT. It translates to CASSQGRGVNQPQHF. The chain recombines TRBV4-3 with TRBJ1-5, with D perhaps matching TRBD1 (5 bases). With 1 base removed from V and 3 bases from J, the gap between germline ends came to 10 bases. The germline gives CDR1 LGHNA, CDR2 YSLEER. CDR3 size: 15 residues.

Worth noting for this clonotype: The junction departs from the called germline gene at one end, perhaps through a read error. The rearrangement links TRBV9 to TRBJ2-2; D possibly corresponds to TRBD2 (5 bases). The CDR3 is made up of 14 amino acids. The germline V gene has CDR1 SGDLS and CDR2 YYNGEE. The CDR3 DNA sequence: TGTGCCAGCAGCGTAGATCTTCACACCGGGGAGCGGTTTTTT. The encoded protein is CASSVDLHTGERFF.

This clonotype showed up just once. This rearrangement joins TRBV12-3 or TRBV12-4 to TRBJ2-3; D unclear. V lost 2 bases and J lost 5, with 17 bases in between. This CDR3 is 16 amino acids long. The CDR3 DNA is TGTGCCAGCAGTTTAAGTATTGGCCAGGTTGGAGATACGCAGTATTTT. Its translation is CASSLSIGQVGDTQYF.

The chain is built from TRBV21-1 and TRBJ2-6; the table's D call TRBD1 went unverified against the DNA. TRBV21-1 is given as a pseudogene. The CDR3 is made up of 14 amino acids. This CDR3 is CARVWGIWGQRPDF. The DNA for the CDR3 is TGTGCCAGAGTATGGGGGATCTGGGGCCAACGTCCTGACTTC.

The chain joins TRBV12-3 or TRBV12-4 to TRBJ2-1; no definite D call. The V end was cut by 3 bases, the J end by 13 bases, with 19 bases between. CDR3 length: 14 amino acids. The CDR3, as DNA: TGTGCCAGCAGTTTTATGGCCTATACAATGAAACAGTTCTTC. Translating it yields CASSFMAYTMKQFF.

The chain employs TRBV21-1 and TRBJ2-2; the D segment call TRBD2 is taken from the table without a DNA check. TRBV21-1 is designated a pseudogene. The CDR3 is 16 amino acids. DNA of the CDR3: TGTGCCAGCAGCAAAGTCTTGAGGGTTGGGATCGGGGAGCTGTTTTTT. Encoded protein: CASSKVLRVGIGELFF.

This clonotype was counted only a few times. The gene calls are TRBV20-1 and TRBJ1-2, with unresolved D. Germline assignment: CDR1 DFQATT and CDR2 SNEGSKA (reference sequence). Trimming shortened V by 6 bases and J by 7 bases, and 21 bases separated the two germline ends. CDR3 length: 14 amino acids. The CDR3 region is CSAAGGEKAVGYTF. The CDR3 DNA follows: TGCAGTGCCGCCGGCGGGGAGAAAGCGGTTGGCTACACCTTC.

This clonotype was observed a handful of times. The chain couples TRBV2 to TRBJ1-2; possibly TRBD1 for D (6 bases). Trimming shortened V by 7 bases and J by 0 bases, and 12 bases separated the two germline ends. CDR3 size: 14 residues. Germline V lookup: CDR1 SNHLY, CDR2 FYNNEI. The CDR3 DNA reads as TGTGCCAGCACCATACAGGGTTCTAACTATGGCTACACCTTC. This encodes CASTIQGSNYGYTF.

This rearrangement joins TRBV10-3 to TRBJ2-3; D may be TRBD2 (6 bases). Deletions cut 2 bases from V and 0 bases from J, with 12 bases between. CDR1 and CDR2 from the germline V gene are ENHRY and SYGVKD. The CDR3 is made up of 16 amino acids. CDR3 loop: CAISEPGAPSTDTQYF. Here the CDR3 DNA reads TGTGCCATCAGTGAGCCGGGAGCACCTAGCACAGATACGCAGTATTTT.

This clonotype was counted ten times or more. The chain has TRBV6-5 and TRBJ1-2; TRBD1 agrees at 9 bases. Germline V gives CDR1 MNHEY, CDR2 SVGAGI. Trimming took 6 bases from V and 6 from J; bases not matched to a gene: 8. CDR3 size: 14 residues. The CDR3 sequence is CASRGTGWKDGYTF. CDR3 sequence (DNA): TGTGCCAGCAGAGGGACAGGGTGGAAAGATGGCTACACCTTC.

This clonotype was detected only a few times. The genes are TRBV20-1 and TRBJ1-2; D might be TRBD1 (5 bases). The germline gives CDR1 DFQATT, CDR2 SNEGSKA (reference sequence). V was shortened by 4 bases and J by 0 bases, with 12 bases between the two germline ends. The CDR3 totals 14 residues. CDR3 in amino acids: CSATSQGPNYGYTF. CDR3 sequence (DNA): TGCAGTGCTACTAGCCAGGGCCCTAACTATGGCTACACCTTC.

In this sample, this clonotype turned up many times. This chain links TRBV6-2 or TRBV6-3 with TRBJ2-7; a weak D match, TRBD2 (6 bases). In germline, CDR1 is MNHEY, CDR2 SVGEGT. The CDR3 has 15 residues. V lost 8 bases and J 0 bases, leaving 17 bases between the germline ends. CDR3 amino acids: CASVRGLPSSYEQYF. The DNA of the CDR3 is TGTGCCAGCGTACGGGGACTTCCGAGCTCCTACGAGCAGTACTTC.